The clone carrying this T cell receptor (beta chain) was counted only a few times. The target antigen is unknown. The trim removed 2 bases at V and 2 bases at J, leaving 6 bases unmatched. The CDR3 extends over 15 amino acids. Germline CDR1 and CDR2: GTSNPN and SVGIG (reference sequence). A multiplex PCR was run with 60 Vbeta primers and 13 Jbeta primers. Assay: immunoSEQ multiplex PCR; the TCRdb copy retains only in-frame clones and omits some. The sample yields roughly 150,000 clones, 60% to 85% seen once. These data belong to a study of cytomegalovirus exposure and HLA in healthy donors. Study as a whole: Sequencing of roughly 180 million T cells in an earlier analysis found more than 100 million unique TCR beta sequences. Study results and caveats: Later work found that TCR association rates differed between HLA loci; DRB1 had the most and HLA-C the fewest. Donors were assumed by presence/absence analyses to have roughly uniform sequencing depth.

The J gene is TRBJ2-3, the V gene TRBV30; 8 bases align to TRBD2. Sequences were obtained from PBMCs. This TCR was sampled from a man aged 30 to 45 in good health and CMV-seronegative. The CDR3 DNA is TGTGCCTGGAGTCGACTAGCGAGCTCCACAGATACGCAGTATTTT. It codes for CAWSRLASSTDTQYF.